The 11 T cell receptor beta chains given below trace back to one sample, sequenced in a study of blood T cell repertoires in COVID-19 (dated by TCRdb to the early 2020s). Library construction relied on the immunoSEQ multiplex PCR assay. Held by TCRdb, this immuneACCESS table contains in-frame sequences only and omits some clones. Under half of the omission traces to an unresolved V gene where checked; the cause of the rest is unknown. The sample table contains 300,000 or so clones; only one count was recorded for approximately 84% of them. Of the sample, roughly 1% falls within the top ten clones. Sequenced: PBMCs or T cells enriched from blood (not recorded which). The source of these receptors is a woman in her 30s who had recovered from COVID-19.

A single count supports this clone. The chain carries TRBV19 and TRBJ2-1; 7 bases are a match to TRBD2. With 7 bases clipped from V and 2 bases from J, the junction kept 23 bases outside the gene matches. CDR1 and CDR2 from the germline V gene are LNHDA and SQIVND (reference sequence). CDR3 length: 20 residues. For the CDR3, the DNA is TGTGCCAGTACGGGTTGGAAGGGAGGGAGAATTGGGGGGACCTACAATGAGCAGTTCTTC. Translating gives CASTGWKGGRIGGTYNEQFF.

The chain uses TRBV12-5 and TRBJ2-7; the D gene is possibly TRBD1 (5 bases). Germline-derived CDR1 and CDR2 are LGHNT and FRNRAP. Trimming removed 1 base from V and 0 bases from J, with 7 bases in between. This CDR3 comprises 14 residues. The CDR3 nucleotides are TGTGCTAGTGGTTTGGACAGGAGCTCCTACGAGCAGTACTTC. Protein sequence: CASGLDRSSYEQYF. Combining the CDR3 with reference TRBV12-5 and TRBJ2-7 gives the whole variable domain DARVTQTPRHKVTEMGQEVTMRCQPILGHNTVFWYRQTMMQGLELLAYFRNRAPLDDSGMPKDRFSAEMPDATLATLKIQPSEPRDSAVYFCASGLDRSSYEQYFGPGTRLTVT.

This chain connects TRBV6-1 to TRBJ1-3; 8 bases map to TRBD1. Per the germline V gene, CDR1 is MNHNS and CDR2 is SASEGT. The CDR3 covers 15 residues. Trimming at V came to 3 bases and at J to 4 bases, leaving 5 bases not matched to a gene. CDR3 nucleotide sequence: TGTGCCAGCAGTGAGACAGGGGCCCCCGGAAACACCATATATTTT. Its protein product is CASSETGAPGNTIYF.

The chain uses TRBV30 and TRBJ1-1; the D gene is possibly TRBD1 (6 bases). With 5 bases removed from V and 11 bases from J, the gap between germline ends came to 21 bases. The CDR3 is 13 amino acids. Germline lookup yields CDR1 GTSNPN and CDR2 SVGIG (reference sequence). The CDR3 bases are TGTGCCTGGGCCAGCTACAGGGTCTATCGGGCTTTCTTT. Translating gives CAWASYRVYRAFF.

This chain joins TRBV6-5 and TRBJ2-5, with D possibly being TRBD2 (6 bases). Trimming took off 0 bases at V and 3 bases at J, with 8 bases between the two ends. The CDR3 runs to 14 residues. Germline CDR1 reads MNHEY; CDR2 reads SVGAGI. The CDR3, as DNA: TGTGCCAGCAGTTACTCGTGGGGGGAAGAGACCCAGTACTTC. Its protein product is CASSYSWGEETQYF.

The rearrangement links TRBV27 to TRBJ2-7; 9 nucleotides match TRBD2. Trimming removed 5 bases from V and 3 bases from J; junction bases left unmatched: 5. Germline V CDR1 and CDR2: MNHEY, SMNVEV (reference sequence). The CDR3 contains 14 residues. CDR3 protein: CASSELSGGYEQYF. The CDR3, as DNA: TGTGCCAGCAGTGAGCTTAGCGGGGGCTACGAGCAGTACTTC.

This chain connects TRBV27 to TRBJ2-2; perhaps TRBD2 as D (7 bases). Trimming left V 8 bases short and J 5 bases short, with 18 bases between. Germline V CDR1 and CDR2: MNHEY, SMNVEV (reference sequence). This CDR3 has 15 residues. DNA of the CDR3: TGTGCCAGCGGACGGGGGGCGTTCAGGACCGGGGAGCTGTTTTTT. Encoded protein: CASGRGAFRTGELFF.

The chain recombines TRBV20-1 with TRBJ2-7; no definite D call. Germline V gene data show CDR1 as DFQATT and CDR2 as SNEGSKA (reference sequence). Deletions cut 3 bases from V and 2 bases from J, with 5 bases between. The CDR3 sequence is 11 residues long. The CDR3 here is CSASDTYEQYF. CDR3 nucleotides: TGCAGTGCTAGCGACACCTACGAGCAGTACTTC.

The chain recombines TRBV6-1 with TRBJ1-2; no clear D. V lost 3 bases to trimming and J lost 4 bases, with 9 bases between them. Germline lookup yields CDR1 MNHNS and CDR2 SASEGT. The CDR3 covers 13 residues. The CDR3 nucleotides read TGTGCCAGCAGTGAGAGGGCGAGCTATGGCTACACCTTC. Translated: CASSERASYGYTF.

The CDR3 loop reads CASSLVQGTEAFF. The CDR3 nucleotides are TGTGCCAGCAGCTTAGTACAGGGCACTGAAGCTTTCTTT. V is TRBV7-2 and J is TRBJ1-1; D is possibly TRBD1 (6 bases). This CDR3 comprises 13 residues. The V gene lost 1 base and the J gene lost 4 bases, with 7 bases spanning the gap. CDR1 is SGHTA, CDR2 FQGNSA, per germline. Combining the CDR3 with reference TRBV7-2 and TRBJ1-1 gives the whole variable domain GAGVSQSPSNKVTEKGKDVELRCDPISGHTALYWYRQSLGQGLEFLIYFQGNSAPDKSGLPSDRFSAERTGGSVSTLTIQRTQQEDSAVYLCASSLVQGTEAFFGQGTRLTVV.

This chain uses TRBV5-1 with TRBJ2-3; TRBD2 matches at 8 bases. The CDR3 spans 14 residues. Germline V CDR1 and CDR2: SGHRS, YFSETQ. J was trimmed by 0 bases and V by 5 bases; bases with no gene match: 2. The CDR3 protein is CASRERGSTDTQYF. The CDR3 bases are TGCGCCAGCAGAGAGCGGGGGAGCACAGATACGCAGTATTTT.